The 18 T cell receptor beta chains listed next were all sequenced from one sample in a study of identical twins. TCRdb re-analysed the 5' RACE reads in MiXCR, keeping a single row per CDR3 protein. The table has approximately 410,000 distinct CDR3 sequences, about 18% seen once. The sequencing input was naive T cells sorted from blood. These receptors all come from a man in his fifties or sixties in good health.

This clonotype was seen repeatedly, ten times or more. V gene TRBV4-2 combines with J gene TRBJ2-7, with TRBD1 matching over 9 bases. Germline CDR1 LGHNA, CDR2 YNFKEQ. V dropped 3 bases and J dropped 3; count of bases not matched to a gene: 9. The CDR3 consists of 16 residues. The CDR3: CASSHATGTGNYEQYF. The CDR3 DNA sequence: TGTGCCAGCAGCCATGCGACCGGGACAGGGAACTACGAGCAGTACTTC.

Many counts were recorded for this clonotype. The DNA for the CDR3 is TGTGCCAGCAGGGAAACTAGCGGGGCCTACAATGAGCAGTTCTTC. Its translation is CASRETSGAYNEQFF. This chain joins TRBV2 and TRBJ2-1; 10 bases are shared with TRBD2. Germline CDR1 SNHLY, CDR2 FYNNEI. The CDR3 is 15 amino acids. Trimming removed 6 bases from V and 2 bases from J; junction bases left unmatched: 4.

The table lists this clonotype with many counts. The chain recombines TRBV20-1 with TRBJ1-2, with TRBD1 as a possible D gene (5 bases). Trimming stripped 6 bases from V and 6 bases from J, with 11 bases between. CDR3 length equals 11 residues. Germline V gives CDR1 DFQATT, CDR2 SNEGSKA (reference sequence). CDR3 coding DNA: TGCAGTGCAAGGGGCCTGCATGGCTACACCTTC. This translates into CSARGLHGYTF.

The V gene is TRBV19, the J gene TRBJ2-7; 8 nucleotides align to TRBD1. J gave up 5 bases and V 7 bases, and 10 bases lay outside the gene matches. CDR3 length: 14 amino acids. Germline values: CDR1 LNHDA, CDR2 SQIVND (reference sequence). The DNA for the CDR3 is TGTGCCAGTACCTCGACAGGGGAGGTCGACGAGCAGTACTTC. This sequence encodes CASTSTGEVDEQYF.

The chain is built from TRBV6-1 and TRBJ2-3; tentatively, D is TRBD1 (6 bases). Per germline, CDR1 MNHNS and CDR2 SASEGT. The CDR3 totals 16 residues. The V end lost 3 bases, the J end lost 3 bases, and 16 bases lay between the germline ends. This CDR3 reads CASSEYRAFRTDTQYF. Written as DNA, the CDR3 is TGTGCCAGCAGTGAGTACAGGGCTTTTCGTACAGATACGCAGTATTTT.

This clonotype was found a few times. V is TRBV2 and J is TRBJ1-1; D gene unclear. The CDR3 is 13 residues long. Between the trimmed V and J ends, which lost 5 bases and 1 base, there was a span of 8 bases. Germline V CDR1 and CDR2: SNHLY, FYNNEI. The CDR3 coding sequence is TGTGCCAGCAGTCGACTTGGGAACACTGAAGCTTTCTTT. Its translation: CASSRLGNTEAFF. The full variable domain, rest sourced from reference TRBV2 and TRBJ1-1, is EPEVTQTPSHQVTQMGQEVILRCVPISNHLYFYWYRQILGQKVEFLVSFYNNEISEKSEIFDDQFSVERPDGSNFTLKIRSTKLEDSAMYFCASSRLGNTEAFFGQGTRLTVV.

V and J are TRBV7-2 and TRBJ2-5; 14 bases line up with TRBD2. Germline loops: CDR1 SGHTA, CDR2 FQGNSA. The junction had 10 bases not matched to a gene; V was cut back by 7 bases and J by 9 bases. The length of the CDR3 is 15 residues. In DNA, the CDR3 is TGTGCCAGCACCGGACTAGCGGGGGGTCTAGGGCCCCAGTACTTC. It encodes CASTGLAGGLGPQYF.

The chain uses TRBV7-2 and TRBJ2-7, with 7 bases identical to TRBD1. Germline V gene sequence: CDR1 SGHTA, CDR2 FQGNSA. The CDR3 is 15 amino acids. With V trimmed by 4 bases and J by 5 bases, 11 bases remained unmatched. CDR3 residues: CASSSRAGGSHEQYF. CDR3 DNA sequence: TGTGCCAGCAGCTCCCGGGCAGGGGGATCTCACGAGCAGTACTTC.

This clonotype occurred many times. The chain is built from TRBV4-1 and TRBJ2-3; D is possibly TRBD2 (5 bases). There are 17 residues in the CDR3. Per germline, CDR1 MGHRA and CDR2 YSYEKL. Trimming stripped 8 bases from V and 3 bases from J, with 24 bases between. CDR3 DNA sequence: TGCGCCAGCGTTCAAAGGTGGCAGGCGGGCGGGACAGATACGCAGTATTTT. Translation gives CASVQRWQAGGTDTQYF.

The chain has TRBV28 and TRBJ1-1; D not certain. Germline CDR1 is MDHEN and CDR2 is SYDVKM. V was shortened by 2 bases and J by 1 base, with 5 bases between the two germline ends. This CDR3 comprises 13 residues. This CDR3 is CASSLLSNTEAFF. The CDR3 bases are TGTGCCAGCAGTTTACTCTCGAACACTGAAGCTTTCTTT.

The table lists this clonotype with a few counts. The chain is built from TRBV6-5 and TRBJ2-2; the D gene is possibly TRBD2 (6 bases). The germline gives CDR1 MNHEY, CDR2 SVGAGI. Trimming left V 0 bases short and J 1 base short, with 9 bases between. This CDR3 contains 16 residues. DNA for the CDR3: TGTGCCAGCAGTTACTCAGTGGGGGGGAACACCGGGGAGCTGTTTTTT. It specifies CASSYSVGGNTGELFF.

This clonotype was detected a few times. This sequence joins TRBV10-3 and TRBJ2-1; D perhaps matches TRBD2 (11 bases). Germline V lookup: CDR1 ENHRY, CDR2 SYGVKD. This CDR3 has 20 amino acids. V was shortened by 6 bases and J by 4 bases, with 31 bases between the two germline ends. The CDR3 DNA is TGTGCCATCAGGGGGACAGGGGACGGGACTAGCGGAGGTACGTACAATGAGCAGTTCTTC. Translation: CAIRGTGDGTSGGTYNEQFF.

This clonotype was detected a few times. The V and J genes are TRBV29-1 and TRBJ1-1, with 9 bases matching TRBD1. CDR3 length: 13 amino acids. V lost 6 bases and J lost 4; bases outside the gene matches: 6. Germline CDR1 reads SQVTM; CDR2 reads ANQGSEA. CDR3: CSVGQGLGTEAFF. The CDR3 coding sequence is TGCAGCGTCGGACAGGGGCTGGGCACTGAAGCTTTCTTT.

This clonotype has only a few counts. For the CDR3, the DNA is TGCAGCGTTGAGAGGGAGAACACCGGGGAGCTGTTTTTT. Translated: CSVERENTGELFF. This chain connects TRBV29-1 to TRBJ2-2, with a possible D match to TRBD2 (5 bases). This CDR3 contains 13 residues. Germline V gives CDR1 SQVTM, CDR2 ANQGSEA. The germline V and J ends were trimmed by 3 bases and 1 base, with 6 bases remaining between them.

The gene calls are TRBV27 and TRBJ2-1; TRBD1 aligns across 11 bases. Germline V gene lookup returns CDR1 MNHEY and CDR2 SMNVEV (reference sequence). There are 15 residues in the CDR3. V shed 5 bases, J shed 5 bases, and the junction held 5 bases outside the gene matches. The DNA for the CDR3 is TGTGCCAGCAGTGTAGGGACAGGGGGTAACAATGAGCAGTTCTTC. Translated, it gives CASSVGTGGNNEQFF.

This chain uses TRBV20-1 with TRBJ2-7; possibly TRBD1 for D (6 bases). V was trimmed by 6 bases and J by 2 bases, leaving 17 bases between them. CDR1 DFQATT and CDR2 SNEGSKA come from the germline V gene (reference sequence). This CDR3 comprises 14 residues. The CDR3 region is CSARFRDTTYEQYF. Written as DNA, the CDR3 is TGCAGTGCACGATTCCGGGACACTACCTACGAGCAGTACTTC.

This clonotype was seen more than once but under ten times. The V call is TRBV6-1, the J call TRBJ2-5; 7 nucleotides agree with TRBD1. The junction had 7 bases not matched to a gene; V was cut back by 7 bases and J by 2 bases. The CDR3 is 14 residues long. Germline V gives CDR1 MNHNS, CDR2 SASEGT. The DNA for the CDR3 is TGTGCCAGCACCCCTGGGACAGTGCAAGAGACCCAGTACTTC. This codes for CASTPGTVQETQYF.

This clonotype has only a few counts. The CDR3 reads CASSQDFVSGRARNEQFF. The CDR3 region has the DNA TGCGCCAGCAGCCAAGATTTCGTTAGCGGGAGGGCGCGGAATGAGCAGTTCTTC. This chain joins TRBV4-3 and TRBJ2-1, with 11 bases matching TRBD2. Germline CDR1 is LGHNA and CDR2 is YSLEER. Trimming at V came to 0 bases and at J to 7 bases, leaving 11 bases not matched to a gene. The CDR3 runs 18 residues.